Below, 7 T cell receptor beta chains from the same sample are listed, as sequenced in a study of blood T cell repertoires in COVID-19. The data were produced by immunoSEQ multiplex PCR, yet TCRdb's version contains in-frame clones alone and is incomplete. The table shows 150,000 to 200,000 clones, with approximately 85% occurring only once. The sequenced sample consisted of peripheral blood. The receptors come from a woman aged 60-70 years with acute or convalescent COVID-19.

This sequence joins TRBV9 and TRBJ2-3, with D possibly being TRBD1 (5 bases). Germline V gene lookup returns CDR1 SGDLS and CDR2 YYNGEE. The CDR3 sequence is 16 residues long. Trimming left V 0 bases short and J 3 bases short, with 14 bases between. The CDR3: CASSVGEGVGTDTQYF. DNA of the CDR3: TGTGCCAGCAGCGTAGGGGAAGGGGTCGGTACAGATACGCAGTATTTT.

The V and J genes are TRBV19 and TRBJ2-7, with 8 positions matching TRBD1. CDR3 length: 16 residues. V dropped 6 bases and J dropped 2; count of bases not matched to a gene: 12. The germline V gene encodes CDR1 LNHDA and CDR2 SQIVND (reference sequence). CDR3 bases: TGTGCCAGTAGCTCATCGGACAGGGTCTATCCCTACGAGCAGTACTTC. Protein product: CASSSSDRVYPYEQYF.

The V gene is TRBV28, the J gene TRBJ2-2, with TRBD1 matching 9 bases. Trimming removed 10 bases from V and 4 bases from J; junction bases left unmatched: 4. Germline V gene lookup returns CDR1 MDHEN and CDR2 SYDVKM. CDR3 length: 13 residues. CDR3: CATDRGVTGELFF. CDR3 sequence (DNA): TGTGCCACAGACAGGGGGGTCACCGGGGAGCTGTTTTTT. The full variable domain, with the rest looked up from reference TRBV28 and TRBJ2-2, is DVKVTQSSRYLVKRTGEKVFLECVQDMDHENMFWYRQDPGLGLRLIYFSYDVKMKEKGDIPEGYSVSREKKERFSLILESASTNQTSMYLCATDRGVTGELFFGEGSRLTVL.

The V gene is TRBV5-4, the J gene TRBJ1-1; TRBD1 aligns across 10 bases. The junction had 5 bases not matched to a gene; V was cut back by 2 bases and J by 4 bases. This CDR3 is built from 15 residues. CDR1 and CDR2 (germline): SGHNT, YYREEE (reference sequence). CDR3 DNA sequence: TGTGCCAGCAGCTTCACGACAGGGGGCATCACTGAAGCTTTCTTT. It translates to CASSFTTGGITEAFF.

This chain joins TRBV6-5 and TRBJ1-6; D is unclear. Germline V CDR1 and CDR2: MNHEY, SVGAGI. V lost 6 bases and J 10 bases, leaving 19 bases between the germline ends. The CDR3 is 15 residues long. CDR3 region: CASRGNGRVGSPLHF. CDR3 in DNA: TGTGCCAGCAGAGGAAACGGGAGGGTGGGATCACCCCTCCACTTT.

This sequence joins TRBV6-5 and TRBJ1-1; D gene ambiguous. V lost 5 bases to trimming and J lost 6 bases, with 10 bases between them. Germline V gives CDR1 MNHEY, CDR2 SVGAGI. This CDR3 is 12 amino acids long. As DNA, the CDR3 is TGTGCCAGCAGTCCCCCCCAGTCTGAAGCTTTCTTT. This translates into CASSPPQSEAFF.

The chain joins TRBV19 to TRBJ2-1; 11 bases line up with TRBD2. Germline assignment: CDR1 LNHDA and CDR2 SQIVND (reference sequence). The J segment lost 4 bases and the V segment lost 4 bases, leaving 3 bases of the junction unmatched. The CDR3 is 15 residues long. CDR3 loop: CASSTTSGTYNEQFF. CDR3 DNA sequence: TGTGCCAGTAGTACGACTAGCGGGACTTACAATGAGCAGTTCTTC. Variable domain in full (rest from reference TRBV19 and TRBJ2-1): DGGITQSPKYLFRKEGQNVTLSCEQNLNHDAMYWYRQDPGQGLRLIYYSQIVNDFQKGDIAEGYSVSREKKESFPLTVTSAQKNPTAFYLCASSTTSGTYNEQFFGPGTRLTVL.